Sequencing of this T cell receptor (beta chain) was carried out in a study of T cell repertoires in cytomegalovirus infection (dated by TCRdb to between 2018 and 2020). About the study as a whole: Recently identified HLA-C-restricted CMV epitopes, whose presentation resists viral immunomodulation, were targeted by peptide stimulations together with well-studied HLA-B-restricted epitopes. Donor HLA type was relevant to the analysis, as public TCR beta signatures indicated carriage of CMV infection together with the matching HLA type.

Overall results and qualifications from the work: The ex vivo response was dominated by HLA-C-restricted CMV-specific TCR beta clonotypes, which also provided the single most frequent clonotype in two of eight donors. Cumulative frequency of public TCR beta family members discriminated carriers of CMV infection plus the relevant HLA type in this cohort and an independent approximately 370-donor cohort.

TCRdb records Illumina HiSeq 1500 as the sequencer. The public reads were run again by TCRdb, first through fastp at Q25 and then through MiXCR, and only productive beta chains were kept. Rows are combined by CDR3 protein, so each entry shows the most common genes and DNA. Across this sample there are 450,000 to 650,000 distinct CDR3 sequences, with 40% seen only once. The ten top clones hold around 50% of the sample. As for this clonotype: The specificity of this receptor is unknown. No base qualities exist here, and no much larger clone lies one base off it.

The sample's treatment or condition label, in plain terms: in vitro stimulation with specific CMV peptide epitopes to enrich CMV-specific T cells. From the cysteine through the phenylalanine, the CDR3 covers 14 amino acids. Of all the DNA, just the CDR3 is kept, 42 bases in frame from base 1. V loses 4 bases, J loses 5 bases, and the germline ends lie 15 bases apart. From the germline V gene, CDR1 is SGHAT and CDR2 is FQNNGV. The clonotype was recovered from a human donor in good health (CMV status not recorded). Some clones in this sample may be carry-over from other donors' samples. The source was cultured PBMCs, collected from culture after CMV antigen stimulation. The rearrangement combines TRBV11-2 with TRBJ2-7; the D call could be TRBD1 or TRBD2, with each sharing 5 bases. Here is the DNA: TGTGCCAGCAGCTCACCCTCGGGGCGAGACGAGCAGTACTTC. It translates to CASSSPSGRDEQYF.